One sample yielded the 21 T cell receptor beta chains listed below, sequenced in a study of T cells in Graves' hyperthyroidism and ophthalmopathy. TCR beta CDR3 regions were amplified from RNA transcripts. HTBI primers drove first-round RT-PCR of the TCR CDR3. TCRdb recomputed calls from the multiplex PCR reads with MiXCR, one row per CDR3 protein. The table has around 690,000 distinct CDR3 sequences, around 16% seen once. Material for sequencing was blood. The receptors originated from a middle-aged man with Graves' hyperthyroidism.

In its sample, this clonotype was seen many times. This chain links TRBV28 with TRBJ2-7; D is possibly TRBD1 (5 bases). CDR3 length: 14 residues. Per the germline V gene, CDR1 is MDHEN and CDR2 is SYDVKM. V was pared by 6 bases and J by 3 bases, with 15 bases between. The CDR3 here is CASRGNDRNYEQYF. The CDR3 nucleotides are TGTGCCAGCAGAGGAAACGACAGAAACTACGAGCAGTACTTC.

The chain employs TRBV20-1 and TRBJ2-1; the D is unclear. V was trimmed by 5 bases and J by 0 bases, leaving 11 bases between them. The CDR3 length is 14 residues. Per germline, CDR1 DFQATT and CDR2 SNEGSKA (reference sequence). DNA for the CDR3: TGCAGTGCTTCTCGGAAAAGCTCCTACAATGAGCAGTTCTTC. Translated, it gives CSASRKSSYNEQFF.

The genes are TRBV20-1 and TRBJ2-7; 9 nucleotides match TRBD2. This CDR3 has 18 residues. CDR1 is DFQATT and CDR2 is SNEGSKA in the germline V gene (reference sequence). V lost 7 bases and J lost 3; bases outside the gene matches: 22. CDR3 in DNA: TGCAGTGTCGGTCCCCCCGGGACTAGCTCCATCCTACTCTACGAGCAGTACTTC. Its protein is CSVGPPGTSSILLYEQYF.

The chain links TRBV28 to TRBJ1-2; D call uncertain. Germline assignment: CDR1 MDHEN and CDR2 SYDVKM. The ends were cut back, 3 bases at V and 4 bases at J, with 9 bases in the middle. The CDR3 totals 13 residues. The CDR3 nucleotides read TGTGCCAGCAGTTTGCCCAGACCCTATGGCTACACCTTC. Translation: CASSLPRPYGYTF.

Of note for this clonotype: Just one base apart from a much larger clone, this may be a read error. The rearrangement uses TRBV28 and TRBJ2-3, with a possible D match to TRBD2 (5 bases). The germline gives CDR1 MDHEN, CDR2 SYDVKM. Trimming pared 3 bases from V and 3 bases from J, leaving 13 bases between. The CDR3 has 15 amino acids. CDR3 region: CASSFLPSGTDTQYF. The DNA for the CDR3 is TGTGCCAGCAGTTTCCTCCCGTCGGGGACAGATACGCAGTATTTT. Based on the CDR3 plus reference TRBV28 and TRBJ2-3, the full variable domain is DVKVTQSSRYLVKRTGEKVFLECVQDMDHENMFWYRQDPGLGLRLIYFSYDVKMKEKGDIPEGYSVSREKKERFSLILESASTNQTSMYLCASSFLPSGTDTQYFGPGTRLTVL.

In DNA, the CDR3 is TGTGCCTGGGATCGGGCGGGAGGAAACTACAATGAGCAGTTCTTC. Its protein product is CAWDRAGGNYNEQFF. The rearrangement joins TRBV30 to TRBJ2-1, with TRBD2 matching 8 bases. This CDR3 has 15 amino acids. Germline-derived CDR1 and CDR2 are GTSNPN and SVGIG (reference sequence). J gave up 3 bases and V 5 bases, and 9 bases lay outside the gene matches.

This clonotype has more than one count but fewer than ten. J is TRBJ2-7 and V is TRBV12-3 or TRBV12-4, with 10 bases identical to TRBD2. Trimming cost V 5 bases and J 4 bases; bases outside gene matches: 8. The CDR3 totals 15 residues. The CDR3 reads CASSPRDSGRYEQYF. The CDR3 nucleotides read TGTGCCAGCAGTCCCCGTGATAGCGGGAGGTACGAGCAGTACTTC.

This clonotype was picked up many times. The chain joins TRBV28 to TRBJ2-1; TRBD2 matches 7 bases. The CDR3 is made up of 15 amino acids. Trimming cost V 5 bases and J 8 bases; bases outside gene matches: 12. Germline CDR1 and CDR2: MDHEN and SYDVKM. CDR3: CASSPGGLRGDEQFF. DNA of the CDR3: TGTGCCAGCAGTCCGGGGGGACTCCGGGGAGATGAGCAGTTCTTC.

This clonotype has only a few counts. This chain links TRBV19 with TRBJ1-3; the D gene is possibly TRBD1 (5 bases). Germline CDR1 is LNHDA and CDR2 is SQIVND (reference sequence). CDR3 size: 16 residues. Trimming shortened V by 6 bases and J by 0 bases, and 15 bases separated the two germline ends. CDR3 DNA: TGTGCCAGTAGCGATACGGGACGTTTCTCTGGAAACACCATATATTTT. Translation gives CASSDTGRFSGNTIYF.

This clonotype was seen many times. The rearrangement links TRBV15 to TRBJ2-7; D is possibly TRBD2 (5 bases). The CDR3 is 15 amino acids. V was trimmed by 0 bases and J by 3 bases, leaving 12 bases between them. Germline CDR1 LNHNV, CDR2 YYDKDF (reference sequence). CDR3 nucleotide sequence: TGTGCCACCAGCAGAGATACGAGGGTGGTCTACGAGCAGTACTTC. Protein: CATSRDTRVVYEQYF.

This clonotype has a count of ten or more. The chain joins TRBV20-1 to TRBJ1-2; D possibly corresponds to TRBD1 (6 bases). CDR3 length: 14 amino acids. Between the trimmed V and J ends, which lost 4 bases and 4 bases, there was a span of 16 bases. Germline V lookup: CDR1 DFQATT, CDR2 SNEGSKA (reference sequence). CDR3 DNA: TGCAGTGCTATAGAGCAGCAAGGGGGCTATGGCTACACCTTC. Translating it yields CSAIEQQGGYGYTF.

The table lists this clonotype with a few counts. This sequence joins TRBV20-1 and TRBJ1-2; a weak D match, TRBD1 (6 bases). Germline V lookup: CDR1 DFQATT, CDR2 SNEGSKA (reference sequence). V dropped 3 bases and J dropped 6 bases, with 14 bases sitting between them. The CDR3 has 13 residues. This CDR3 is CSASLQGADGYTF. CDR3 coding DNA: TGCAGTGCTAGCTTACAGGGAGCCGATGGCTACACCTTC.

This clonotype has at least ten counts. The V call is TRBV11-2, the J call TRBJ2-1, with D possibly matching TRBD1 (6 bases). The CDR3 is 17 residues long. The V gene lost 3 bases and the J gene lost 1 base, with 16 bases spanning the gap. The germline CDR1 and CDR2 sequences are SGHAT and FQNNGV. CDR3 sequence reads: CASSLGTNRESYNEQFF. Here the CDR3 DNA reads TGTGCCAGCAGCTTGGGGACCAACAGGGAATCCTACAATGAGCAGTTCTTC.

This clonotype was counted between two and nine times. V is TRBV6-2 or TRBV6-3 and J is TRBJ2-1; 9 nucleotides line up with TRBD2. There are 15 residues in the CDR3. Germline trimming cut 0 bases from V and 9 bases from J; bases unmatched to any gene: 6. CDR1 and CDR2 from the germline V gene are MNHEY and SVGEGT. Here the CDR3 reads CASSYSASGVSEQFF. CDR3 sequence (DNA): TGTGCCAGCAGTTACTCTGCTAGCGGGGTGAGTGAGCAGTTCTTC.

The chain carries TRBV18 and TRBJ1-2; possible D gene TRBD1, 6 bases. This CDR3 contains 16 residues. CDR1 is KGHSH and CDR2 is LQKENI in the germline V gene. Trimming cost V 3 bases and J 6 bases, with 20 bases left between them. CDR3 in DNA: TGTGCCAGCTCACCGCCACTCACGGGACAAAGTAATGGCTACACCTTC. It yields the protein CASSPPLTGQSNGYTF.

This clonotype was observed a handful of times. The chain is built from TRBV29-1 and TRBJ2-7; D remains unclear. The CDR3 has 14 residues. The germline CDR1 and CDR2 sequences are SQVTM and ANQGSEA. V was pared by 0 bases and J by 2 bases, with 11 bases between. In DNA form, the CDR3 reads TGCAGCGTTGAAGAACCCAGGAGCCCCTACGAGCAGTACTTC. It codes for CSVEEPRSPYEQYF.

J is TRBJ2-2 and V is TRBV3-1; 9 bases align to TRBD1. The V gene's germline CDR1 is LGHDT and CDR2 YNNKEL (reference sequence). With 1 base clipped from V and 5 bases from J, the junction kept 5 bases outside the gene matches. This CDR3 comprises 16 residues. CDR3 in amino acids: CASSQADRGGTGELFF. CDR3 bases: TGTGCCAGCAGCCAAGCCGACAGGGGGGGAACCGGGGAGCTGTTTTTT.

The chain employs TRBV9 and TRBJ1-2; D ambiguous. There are 14 residues in the CDR3. Trimming cost V 3 bases and J 2 bases, with 11 bases left between them. Germline CDR1 reads SGDLS; CDR2 reads YYNGEE. Here the CDR3 reads CASSGGPPNYGYTF. The CDR3 region has the DNA TGTGCCAGCAGCGGCGGGCCACCGAACTATGGCTACACCTTC.

This clonotype was counted many times. The chain employs TRBV7-2 and TRBJ2-7; 7 positions agree with TRBD1. V lost 4 bases, J lost 3 bases, and 12 bases stayed unmatched. Germline CDR1 is SGHTA and CDR2 is FQGNSA. This CDR3 is 16 amino acids long. The CDR3 DNA sequence: TGTGCCAGCAGCTCTGGGACAGAAAGGCCCTACTACGAGCAGTACTTC. Translated, it gives CASSSGTERPYYEQYF.

This clonotype was detected many times. The rearrangement links TRBV29-1 to TRBJ2-5; 8 bases match TRBD1. Germline CDR1 reads SQVTM; CDR2 reads ANQGSEA. The trim removed 2 bases at V and 4 bases at J, leaving 9 bases unmatched. The CDR3 is 15 residues long. Here the CDR3 DNA reads TGCAGCGTTGAAATGGTGCAGGGGGCACGAGAGACCCAGTACTTC. Residues: CSVEMVQGARETQYF.

This clonotype was detected many times. This rearrangement joins TRBV7-2 to TRBJ2-5, with D possibly TRBD1 on 5 matching bases. Germline V gives CDR1 SGHTA, CDR2 FQGNSA. This CDR3 is built from 13 residues. V was trimmed by 0 bases and J by 5 bases, leaving 7 bases between them. CDR3 DNA sequence: TGTGCCAGCAGCTTAGCACAGGAGGAGACCCAGTACTTC. Its protein is CASSLAQEETQYF.